The 27 T cell receptor beta chains below were found in one sample sequenced in a study of T cell clones after liver transplantation (dated by TCRdb to the late 2010s). The time point tag for this specimen amounts to: pre-transplant. Library preparation was by the immunoSEQ multiplex PCR assay. TCRdb's version of the immuneACCESS table is confined to in-frame rearrangements and falls short of the full clone set. An unresolved V gene accounts for under half of the shortfall where checked; the remainder is of unknown origin. The sample includes some 75,000 clones, with roughly 80% observed a single time. The ten largest clones add up to approximately 0.55% of the sample. The sample in question was CD4+ T cells from blood, obtained before liver transplant. These receptors were taken from a human donor who received a liver transplant.

The chain's CDR3 is CASSLGGRRTYNEQFF. CDR3 nucleotide sequence: TGTGCCAGCAGCCTAGGGGGGAGAAGGACCTACAATGAGCAGTTCTTC. The chain recombines TRBV5-4 with TRBJ2-1; D may match TRBD1 or TRBD2 (6 bases each). Germline V CDR1 and CDR2: SGHNT, YYREEE (reference sequence). This CDR3 has 16 residues. V was pared by 4 bases and J by 2 bases, with 16 bases between.

This chain uses TRBV19 with TRBJ1-1, with D possibly TRBD1 on 6 matching bases. Per the germline V gene, CDR1 is LNHDA and CDR2 is SQIVND (reference sequence). The CDR3 extends over 15 amino acids. Trimming stripped 4 bases from V and 5 bases from J, with 17 bases between. CDR3 coding DNA: TGTGCCAGTAGTAGTAACAGGGTGTCGAGAACTGAAGCTTTCTTT. It specifies CASSSNRVSRTEAFF.

The rearrangement uses TRBV29-1 and TRBJ2-5, with a tentative D call TRBD2 (6 bases). The V and J ends lost 6 bases and 0 bases respectively, with 14 bases between them. This CDR3 is 14 amino acids long. Germline V gene data show CDR1 as SQVTM and CDR2 as ANQGSEA. The CDR3 nucleotides are TGCAGCGTAGGCCGACGGGGGTACCAAGAGACCCAGTACTTC. Its translation is CSVGRRGYQETQYF.

V usage is TRBV6-1 and J usage is TRBJ2-1; 14 positions match TRBD2. This CDR3 region has 15 residues. The V and J ends lost 0 bases and 15 bases, in that order; junction bases with no gene match: 7. Germline CDR1 reads MNHNS; CDR2 reads SASEGT. CDR3 region: CASSEAPTSGRVAFF. The CDR3 bases are TGTGCCAGCAGTGAAGCGCCGACTAGCGGGAGGGTAGCGTTCTTC.

The genes are TRBV19 and TRBJ2-6; a weak D match, TRBD2 (6 bases). This CDR3 has 15 amino acids. V lost 8 bases to trimming and J lost 0 bases, with 11 bases between them. Germline V gene lookup returns CDR1 LNHDA and CDR2 SQIVND (reference sequence). The CDR3 here is CASQDGSSGANVLTF. DNA for the CDR3: TGTGCCAGTCAGGACGGGAGCTCTGGGGCCAACGTCCTGACTTTC.

This clone was seen only a few times. This chain joins TRBV14 and TRBJ1-1; unclear D gene. The ends were cut back, 4 bases at V and 11 bases at J, with 14 bases in the middle. This CDR3 is built from 12 residues. The germline gives CDR1 SGHDN, CDR2 FVKESK. This chain's CDR3 is CASSLLTAAAFF. Written as DNA, the CDR3 is TGTGCCAGCAGCCTCCTGACGGCGGCCGCTTTCTTT.

V gene TRBV5-4 combines with J gene TRBJ2-3; D is unclear. The germline CDR1 and CDR2 sequences are SGHNT and YYREEE (reference sequence). Trimming took 3 bases from V and 1 from J, leaving 24 bases between them. CDR3 size: 19 residues. The CDR3 coding sequence is TGTGCCAGCAGCTCCCTCTTGGGCCCCTCAGTGCCCGGCACAGATACGCAGTATTTT. Translated, it gives CASSSLLGPSVPGTDTQYF.

This clone is medium-sized in the sample. The J gene is TRBJ2-3, the V gene TRBV5-6; 13 bases fit TRBD2. Looked up from germline, CDR1 is SGHDT and CDR2 is YYEEEE. CDR3 length: 15 amino acids. The ends lost 3 bases at V and 4 bases at J; junction bases unmatched: 2. The chain's CDR3 is CASSSGLAGSDTQYF. The CDR3 bases are TGTGCCAGCAGCTCGGGACTAGCGGGATCAGATACGCAGTATTTT. Together with reference TRBV5-6 and TRBJ2-3, the CDR3 gives the full variable domain: DAGVTQSPTHLIKTRGQQVTLRCSPKSGHDTVSWYQQALGQGPQFIFQYYEEEERQRGNFPDRFSGHQFPNYSSELNVNALLLGDSALYLCASSSGLAGSDTQYFGPGTRLTVL.

About this clone itself: This sample includes further DNA sequences coding for the same CDR3. The V and J genes are TRBV10-3 and TRBJ1-2; D unresolved. CDR3 length: 13 residues. Deletions cut 0 bases from V and 5 bases from J, with 7 bases between. Germline V gene data show CDR1 as ENHRY and CDR2 as SYGVKD. DNA of the CDR3: TGTGCCATCAGTGAGTCCGTGGGGTATGGCTACACCTTC. Translating gives CAISESVGYGYTF.

The V and J genes are TRBV10-2 and TRBJ2-5; TRBD1 matches 12 bases. Judging by the DNA end, TRBJ2-7 fits better; the J call may be wrong. Per germline, CDR1 WSHSY and CDR2 SAAADI. The CDR3 is made up of 15 amino acids. In DNA, the CDR3 is TGCGCCAGCCGGGACAGGGGGCGAGAAACCCACGAGCAGTACTTC. Translating it yields CASRDRGRETHEQYF.

This clone was picked up one time. This chain links TRBV25-1 with TRBJ2-3, with a weak D call TRBD2 (5 bases). There are 14 residues in the CDR3. The V end was cut by 5 bases, the J end by 2 bases, with 11 bases between. Germline CDR1 MGHDK, CDR2 SYGVNS. This CDR3 is CASSPRTVTDTQYF. DNA of the CDR3: TGTGCCAGCAGTCCGCGGACTGTCACAGATACGCAGTATTTT.

The chain recombines TRBV28 with TRBJ1-5, with D possibly being TRBD1 (5 bases). There are 12 residues in the CDR3. V lost 8 bases to trimming and J lost 7 bases, with 12 bases between them. Germline CDR1 is MDHEN and CDR2 is SYDVKM. The CDR3 sequence is CASGGAGQPQHF. In DNA, the CDR3 is TGTGCCAGCGGGGGAGCGGGCCAGCCCCAGCATTTT.

This clone has a handful of counts. The J gene is TRBJ2-7, the V gene TRBV10-3; D perhaps matches TRBD1 (5 bases). Trimming stripped 2 bases from V and 1 base from J, with 12 bases between. CDR3 length: 15 residues. The germline V gene encodes CDR1 ENHRY and CDR2 SYGVKD. The CDR3 sequence is CAISEPAAGSYEQYF. DNA of the CDR3: TGTGCCATCAGTGAGCCAGCAGCAGGGTCCTACGAGCAGTACTTC.

In this sample, this clone turned up once. J is TRBJ1-1 and V is TRBV5-6; 8 bases match TRBD1. V lost 2 bases to trimming and J lost 3 bases; unmatched junction nucleotides: 12. The CDR3 is 17 residues long. Germline loops: CDR1 SGHDT, CDR2 YYEEEE. The CDR3 region has the DNA TGTGCCAGCAGCTTTCGGACAGGGACGGAGCGGCACACTGAAGCTTTCTTT. This gives the protein CASSFRTGTERHTEAFF.

The chain employs TRBV6-5 and TRBJ1-2; unclear D gene. V lost 3 bases and J lost 0, with 8 bases in between. Germline lookup yields CDR1 MNHEY and CDR2 SVGAGI. This CDR3 has 14 amino acids. CDR3 residues: CASSYTMTNYGYTF. DNA for the CDR3: TGTGCCAGCAGTTATACGATGACTAACTATGGCTACACCTTC.

The rearrangement links TRBV19 to TRBJ2-2; 12 bases map to TRBD2. This CDR3 spans 16 amino acids. V lost 3 bases, J lost 7 bases, and 6 bases stayed unmatched. Germline V gene lookup returns CDR1 LNHDA and CDR2 SQIVND (reference sequence). This CDR3 reads CASSIRLAGAGGELFF. The CDR3 DNA is TGTGCCAGTAGTATCAGACTAGCGGGAGCGGGCGGGGAGCTGTTTTTT.

The J gene is TRBJ2-2, the V gene TRBV7-2; 7 bases match TRBD1. Trimming removed 1 base from V and 7 bases from J; junction bases left unmatched: 6. Germline CDR1 and CDR2: SGHTA and FQGNSA. The length of the CDR3 is 15 residues. The CDR3 loop is CASSLGQGRIGELFF. The DNA for the CDR3 is TGTGCCAGCAGCTTAGGACAGGGAAGGATCGGGGAGCTGTTTTTT.

J is TRBJ1-2 and V is TRBV30; tentatively, D is TRBD1 (5 bases). The CDR3 runs to 19 residues. Germline values: CDR1 GTSNPN, CDR2 SVGIG (reference sequence). V lost 0 bases, J lost 2 bases, and 25 bases lay in between. The CDR3 reads CAWSVWVASRRGMNYGYTF. The CDR3 DNA sequence: TGTGCCTGGAGTGTATGGGTCGCAAGTCGTCGGGGGATGAACTATGGCTACACCTTC.

J is TRBJ1-5 and V is TRBV6-5; D perhaps matches TRBD1 (6 bases). Germline values: CDR1 MNHEY, CDR2 SVGAGI. The CDR3 loop spans 14 amino acids. The germline V and J ends were trimmed by 6 bases and 3 bases, with 12 bases remaining between them. The chain's CDR3 is CASRRDRTNQPQHF. The DNA of the CDR3 is TGTGCCAGCAGGCGAGACAGGACCAATCAGCCCCAGCATTTT.

This clone was observed a handful of times. The chain carries TRBV2 and TRBJ2-3; possibly TRBD1 for D (5 bases). V was cut by 3 bases and J by 7 bases, with 8 bases left in between. Germline loops: CDR1 SNHLY, CDR2 FYNNEI. The CDR3 covers 12 residues. The CDR3 bases are TGTGCCAGCAGTGATAGGGGAAATACGCAGTATTTT. It specifies CASSDRGNTQYF.

The rearrangement uses TRBV5-1 and TRBJ1-5; the D gene is possibly TRBD1 (5 bases). CDR1 is SGHRS, CDR2 YFSETQ, per germline. Trimming cost V 0 bases and J 1 base, with 11 bases left between them. This CDR3 comprises 16 residues. CDR3 nucleotides: TGCGCCAGCAGCTTGGTTCCAGGGTTGAGCAATCAGCCCCAGCATTTT. Protein sequence: CASSLVPGLSNQPQHF.

CDR3 in DNA: TGTGCCAGCAGCTTCAGTCTCCTTTCTGAGCAGTACTTC. Translated: CASSFSLLSEQYF. This chain links TRBV7-9 with TRBJ2-7; D not certain. CDR3 size: 13 residues. The germline V gene has CDR1 SEHNR and CDR2 FQNEAQ (reference sequence). Deletions cut 3 bases from V and 7 bases from J, with 13 bases between. Together with reference TRBV7-9 and TRBJ2-7, the CDR3 gives the full variable domain: DTGVSQNPRHKITKRGQNVTFRCDPISEHNRLYWYRQTLGQGPEFLTYFQNEAQLEKSRLLSDRFSAERPKGSFSTLEIQRTEQGDSAMYLCASSFSLLSEQYFGPGTRLTVT.

The chain carries TRBV7-8 and TRBJ1-2, with TRBD1 matching 7 bases. Losses at the gene ends were 5 bases for V and 8 bases for J; bases not matched to a gene: 11. CDR1 and CDR2 (germline): SGHVS, FQNEAQ. The CDR3 sequence is 14 residues long. The CDR3, as DNA: TGTGCCAGCAGCGCCCGGGACAGCTTCGGGGGCTACACCTTC. It specifies CASSARDSFGGYTF.

The chain recombines TRBV10-1 with TRBJ2-5; the D gene is possibly TRBD2 (5 bases). The CDR3 contains 14 residues. The V end was cut by 4 bases, the J end by 1 base, with 10 bases between. The germline gives CDR1 WNHNN, CDR2 SYGVQD (reference sequence). The CDR3 spells CASSVSAGQETQYF. The CDR3 DNA is TGCGCCAGCAGTGTTTCGGCGGGCCAAGAGACCCAGTACTTC.

The J gene is TRBJ1-5, the V gene TRBV4-1; D is unclear. The CDR3 is 14 residues long. V was clipped by 4 bases and J by 5 bases, with 12 bases between them. In germline, CDR1 is MGHRA, CDR2 YSYEKL. For the CDR3, the DNA is TGCGCCAGCAGCCCGTCGGACCCATATCAGCCCCAGCATTTT. Amino acids: CASSPSDPYQPQHF.

The chain carries TRBV28 and TRBJ2-6; D is unresolved. The germline gives CDR1 MDHEN, CDR2 SYDVKM. The CDR3 totals 15 residues. Trimming removed 6 bases from V and 4 bases from J, with 13 bases in between. The CDR3 DNA sequence: TGTGCCAGCAGCCCTGGTTCTTTAGGGGCCAACGTCCTGACTTTC. Protein product: CASSPGSLGANVLTF.

The gene calls are TRBV11-2 and TRBJ2-1; 7 bases fit TRBD2. The V segment lost 5 bases and the J segment 15 bases; nucleotides outside the gene matches: 19. This CDR3 contains 15 residues. In germline, CDR1 is SGHAT, CDR2 FQNNGV. CDR3 protein: CASSASPLSGVTPFF. The CDR3 DNA is TGTGCCAGCAGCGCCTCACCCCTCAGCGGGGTTACCCCGTTCTTC.